This passage covers 24 T cell receptor beta chains from one sample sequenced in a study of blood T cells in healthy people across ages. With a J-beta primer mix and a sample-barcoded 5' primer, a second PCR ran about 7 to 11 cycles. TCRdb re-analysed the 5' RACE reads in MiXCR, keeping a single row per CDR3 protein. The sample records around 1.5 million distinct CDR3 sequences, 45% to 70% being singletons. The sequenced sample consisted of blood. The receptors come from a man younger than 35 in good health.

This clonotype came up a few times. The V gene is TRBV12-3 or TRBV12-4, the J gene TRBJ2-7; D perhaps matches TRBD1 (5 bases). Between the trimmed V and J ends, which lost 3 bases and 2 bases, there was a span of 17 bases. The CDR3 spans 16 residues. The CDR3 coding sequence is TGTGCCAGCAGTTTGCCAGTCGGGCAGGGAACCTACGAGCAGTACTTC. As protein: CASSLPVGQGTYEQYF.

The chain combines TRBV28 with TRBJ2-5; tentative D call: TRBD1 (6 bases). CDR3 length: 13 amino acids. The germline V gene encodes CDR1 MDHEN and CDR2 SYDVKM. V was pared by 8 bases and J by 0 bases, with 10 bases between. In DNA, the CDR3 is TGTGCCAGCTTGGGACAATACCAAGAGACCCAGTACTTC. It yields the protein CASLGQYQETQYF.

The V call is TRBV27, the J call TRBJ1-1; TRBD1 might be the D (6 bases). Per the germline V gene, CDR1 is MNHEY and CDR2 is SMNVEV (reference sequence). This CDR3 contains 12 residues. Trimming pared 5 bases from V and 3 bases from J, leaving 7 bases between. CDR3 region: CASSGQYTEAFF. As DNA, the CDR3 is TGTGCCAGCAGTGGACAGTACACTGAAGCTTTCTTT.

In its sample, this clonotype was seen once. CDR3 sequence (DNA): TGTGCCAGCAGTGAGGGGCTAGCGGGAGTGTTTGAGGTGACCCAGTACTTC. Encoded protein: CASSEGLAGVFEVTQYF. The chain employs TRBV25-1 and TRBJ2-7; TRBD2 agrees at 10 bases. The J call may be in error: the DNA end matches TRBJ2-5 better. The CDR3 consists of 17 residues. Looked up from germline, CDR1 is MGHDK and CDR2 is SYGVNS.

The chain has TRBV4-3 and TRBJ2-1; 7 positions agree with TRBD1. CDR1 LGHNA and CDR2 YSLEER come from the germline V gene. The CDR3 length is 16 residues. J was trimmed by 5 bases and V by 1 base; bases with no gene match: 8. The CDR3 spells CASSQGRGPRDNEQFF. DNA for the CDR3: TGCGCCAGCAGCCAAGGTAGGGGGCCGAGGGACAATGAGCAGTTCTTC.

Written as DNA, the CDR3 is TGTGCCAGCAGGCCCGGGCAGGCGAATCAGCCCCAGCATTTT. The encoded protein is CASRPGQANQPQHF. The chain recombines TRBV12-3 or TRBV12-4 with TRBJ1-5; no firm D call. V lost 6 bases and J 4 bases, leaving 13 bases between the germline ends. There are 14 residues in the CDR3.

V usage is TRBV6-5 and J usage is TRBJ2-2; TRBD1 agrees at 9 bases. V gave up 6 bases and J gave up 7 bases; unmatched junction bases: 12. The germline gives CDR1 MNHEY, CDR2 SVGAGI. This CDR3 is built from 16 residues. In DNA form, the CDR3 reads TGTGCCAGCAGATCTCCCGGGACAGGGTACAGCGGGGAGCTGTTTTTT. Residues: CASRSPGTGYSGELFF.

The V gene is TRBV24-1, the J gene TRBJ2-1; 13 bases are a match to TRBD2. Losses at the gene ends were 9 bases for V and 7 bases for J; bases not matched to a gene: 8. This CDR3 contains 15 residues. Germline CDR1 is KGHDR and CDR2 is SFDVKD. CDR3 in DNA: TGTGCCACCGCAATGGGACTAGCGGGGTTAAATGAGCAGTTCTTC. This encodes CATAMGLAGLNEQFF.

The chain is built from TRBV29-1 and TRBJ2-5; no firm D call. This CDR3 contains 13 residues. V shed 7 bases and J shed 2 bases, with 14 bases lying between them. The germline V gene has CDR1 SQVTM and CDR2 ANQGSEA. CDR3 region: CSGLGQQQETQYF. The CDR3 DNA is TGCAGCGGGTTGGGCCAGCAGCAAGAGACCCAGTACTTC.

V usage is TRBV12-3 or TRBV12-4 and J usage is TRBJ2-1; 8 bases agree with TRBD2. The CDR3 has 14 amino acids. J gave up 8 bases and V 6 bases, and 9 bases lay outside the gene matches. This CDR3 reads CASRSGSGIYEQFF. The CDR3 nucleotides are TGTGCCAGCAGAAGCGGGAGTGGTATCTATGAGCAGTTCTTC.

The chain recombines TRBV7-9 with TRBJ2-7; TRBD2 matches 8 bases. J lost 0 bases, V lost 3 bases, and 10 bases had no gene match. Germline V CDR1 and CDR2: SEHNR, FQNEAQ (reference sequence). This CDR3 region has 17 residues. DNA of the CDR3: TGTGCCAGCAGCTTGATCTCCGGGGGGACTAGCTCCTACGAGCAGTACTTC. Translation gives CASSLISGGTSSYEQYF. The entire variable domain, with the rest obtained from reference TRBV7-9 and TRBJ2-7, is as follows: DTGVSQNPRHKITKRGQNVTFRCDPISEHNRLYWYRQTLGQGPEFLTYFQNEAQLEKSRLLSDRFSAERPKGSFSTLEIQRTEQGDSAMYLCASSLISGGTSSYEQYFGPGTRLTVT.

As concerns this clonotype: A junction boundary mismatches the germline segment, possibly from a read error. The rearrangement joins TRBV10-3 to TRBJ2-3, with TRBD2 matching 10 bases. The length of the CDR3 is 17 residues. CDR1 ENHRY and CDR2 SYGVKD come from the germline V gene. CDR3 region: CAINEEASGSVSDTQYF. CDR3 DNA sequence: TGTGCCATCAATGAGGAGGCTAGCGGGAGTGTGTCAGATACGCAGTATTTT.

The V and J genes are TRBV20-1 and TRBJ2-1; D is unresolved. CDR1 is DFQATT and CDR2 is SNEGSKA in the germline V gene (reference sequence). The CDR3 is 12 amino acids. Trimming left V 7 bases short and J 8 bases short, with 15 bases between. CDR3 nucleotides: TGCAGTGTTTGGGTAAACGCTGATGAGCAGTTCTTC. Its protein is CSVWVNADEQFF.

The V and J genes are TRBV6-5 and TRBJ2-3; 9 bases agree with TRBD1. Unmatched junction bases numbered 10, after V lost 5 bases and J lost 4 bases. This CDR3 has 16 amino acids. Germline-derived CDR1 and CDR2 are MNHEY and SVGAGI. CDR3 in amino acids: CASSIGTGIIADTQYF. CDR3 DNA: TGTGCCAGCAGTATTGGGACAGGGATCATCGCAGATACGCAGTATTTT.

This clonotype has just a few counts. This chain connects TRBV20-1 to TRBJ2-3, with 7 positions matching TRBD1. V was pared by 2 bases and J by 4 bases, with 12 bases of the junction left unmatched. CDR1 DFQATT and CDR2 SNEGSKA come from the germline V gene (reference sequence). The CDR3 covers 16 residues. CDR3 coding DNA: TGCAGTGCTAGACGGACACAGGGGTTTGTAGCAGATACGCAGTATTTT. It codes for CSARRTQGFVADTQYF.

The rearrangement joins TRBV20-1 to TRBJ2-1, with 9 bases lining up with TRBD2. Germline loops: CDR1 DFQATT, CDR2 SNEGSKA (reference sequence). The CDR3 is 16 amino acids. The ends lost 3 bases at V and 2 bases at J; junction bases unmatched: 8. The CDR3 loop reads CSASPRGLAPYNEQFF. As DNA, the CDR3 is TGCAGTGCTAGCCCACGGGGACTAGCCCCCTACAATGAGCAGTTCTTC.

This clonotype was seen ten or more times. V gene TRBV12-3 or TRBV12-4 combines with J gene TRBJ2-7; D uncertain. The CDR3 runs to 13 residues. V lost 3 bases and J 6 bases, leaving 12 bases between the germline ends. CDR3 in amino acids: CASSFKVDGEQYF. In DNA, the CDR3 is TGTGCCAGCAGTTTTAAGGTTGACGGCGAGCAGTACTTC.

V is TRBV7-9 and J is TRBJ2-1; tentative D call: TRBD2 (5 bases). The CDR3 has 12 amino acids. CDR1 SEHNR and CDR2 FQNEAQ come from the germline V gene (reference sequence). The germline V and J ends were trimmed by 8 bases and 8 bases, with 13 bases remaining between them. Here the CDR3 reads CASVNWEHEQFF. The CDR3 bases are TGTGCCAGCGTTAATTGGGAGCATGAGCAGTTCTTC.

The CDR3 spells CSARGPAAYEQYF. Here the CDR3 DNA reads TGCAGTGCTAGAGGGCCAGCCGCCTACGAGCAGTACTTC. The V gene is TRBV20-1, the J gene TRBJ2-7; D gene uncertain. From germline, CDR1 is DFQATT and CDR2 SNEGSKA (reference sequence). The CDR3 extends over 13 amino acids. Trimming took off 1 base at V and 2 bases at J, with 9 bases between the two ends.

This clonotype has more than one count but fewer than ten. The rearrangement uses TRBV12-3 or TRBV12-4 and TRBJ1-6, with D possibly being TRBD1 (6 bases). The CDR3 loop spans 14 amino acids. V was pared by 7 bases and J by 8 bases, with 15 bases between. The CDR3, as DNA: TGTGCCAGCACAGGGGTGTCATTGCATTCACCCCTCCACTTT. Residues: CASTGVSLHSPLHF.

This chain connects TRBV5-1 to TRBJ2-7, with D uncertain. The CDR3 has 13 residues. V lost 0 bases to trimming and J lost 2 bases, with 6 bases between them. Germline V gives CDR1 SGHRS, CDR2 YFSETQ. In nucleotides, the CDR3 is TGCGCCAGCAGCTTGGACTTAACCTACGAGCAGTACTTC. Translated: CASSLDLTYEQYF. The whole variable domain, filled in from reference TRBV5-1 and TRBJ2-7, reads KAGVTQTPRYLIKTRGQQVTLSCSPISGHRSVSWYQQTPGQGLQFLFEYFSETQRNKGNFPGRFSGRQFSNSRSEMNVSTLELGDSALYLCASSLDLTYEQYFGPGTRLTVT.

This clonotype was counted ten times or more. The chain joins TRBV27 to TRBJ2-7; D may be TRBD2 (5 bases). Germline lookup yields CDR1 MNHEY and CDR2 SMNVEV (reference sequence). V lost 6 bases to trimming and J lost 0 bases, with 12 bases between them. The CDR3 runs to 14 residues. The CDR3 DNA reads as TGTGCCAGCAGCTTCAGAGGGAGCTCCTACGAGCAGTACTTC. It is translated as CASSFRGSSYEQYF.

This clonotype appeared a single time. The chain recombines TRBV6-1 with TRBJ2-1; D call uncertain. The CDR3 is 13 residues long. Germline lookup yields CDR1 MNHNS and CDR2 SASEGT. Trimming removed 2 bases at V and 7 bases at J, with 9 bases between. In nucleotides, the CDR3 is TGTGCCAGCAGTGAAACGGCCGGGAATGAGCAGTTCTTC. Its protein is CASSETAGNEQFF.

The chain combines TRBV10-2 with TRBJ2-5; D remains unclear. V was pared by 0 bases and J by 2 bases, with 10 bases between. This CDR3 comprises 15 residues. Germline V gene data show CDR1 as WSHSY and CDR2 as SAAADI. The CDR3 is CASSESIGLQETQYF. The CDR3 nucleotides read TGCGCCAGCAGTGAGTCGATAGGGCTTCAAGAGACCCAGTACTTC.